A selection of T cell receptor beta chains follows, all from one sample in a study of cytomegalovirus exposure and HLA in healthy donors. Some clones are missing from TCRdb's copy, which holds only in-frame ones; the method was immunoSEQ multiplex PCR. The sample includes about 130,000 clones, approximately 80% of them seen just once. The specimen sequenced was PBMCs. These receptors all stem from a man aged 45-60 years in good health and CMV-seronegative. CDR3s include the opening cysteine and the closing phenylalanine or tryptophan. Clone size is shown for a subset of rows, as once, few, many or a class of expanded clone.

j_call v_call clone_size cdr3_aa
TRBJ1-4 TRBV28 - CASSFREKLFF
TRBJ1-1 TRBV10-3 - CATRTRADQGEAFF
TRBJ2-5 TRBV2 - CASSISTGQETQYF
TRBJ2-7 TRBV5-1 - CASSLNVGRASYEQYF
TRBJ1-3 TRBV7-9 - CASSISSGGSGNTIYF
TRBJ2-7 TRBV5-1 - CASSSAGGRFGEQYF
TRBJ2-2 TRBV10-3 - CAISESAGQTTGELFF
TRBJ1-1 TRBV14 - CASSMNTEAFF
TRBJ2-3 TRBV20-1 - CSAPRGDTQYF
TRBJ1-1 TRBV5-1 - CASSLGQEAFF
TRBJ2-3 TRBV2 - CASGGTSGTDTQYF
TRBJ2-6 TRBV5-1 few CASSPGGAGVAGANVLTF
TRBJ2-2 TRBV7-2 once CASSLSAGELFF
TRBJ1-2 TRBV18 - CASSPIDYRTGTSYGYTF
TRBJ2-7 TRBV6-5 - CASSRAGDGYEQYF
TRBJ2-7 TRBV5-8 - CASSLQPNNYEQYF
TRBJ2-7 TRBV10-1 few CASSPRRAGAYEQYF
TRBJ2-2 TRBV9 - CASSVASGQGGELFF
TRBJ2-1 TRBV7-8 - CASSPGTSGQNEQFF
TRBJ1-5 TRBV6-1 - CASSEAGQGYQPQHF
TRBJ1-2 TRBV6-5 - CASSKGQGYTF
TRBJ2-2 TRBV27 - CASSLGTSGTGELFF
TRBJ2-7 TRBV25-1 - CASSVPGRSYEQYF
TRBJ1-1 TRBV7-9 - CASSPAGGMNTEAFF
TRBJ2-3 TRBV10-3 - CAISRDLRGTDTQYF
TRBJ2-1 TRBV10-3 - CAISGGQGSYNEQFF
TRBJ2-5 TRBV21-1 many CASSKEGQGLETQYF
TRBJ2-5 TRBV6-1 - CASSEQGGTETQYF
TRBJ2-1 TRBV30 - CAFGSNNEQFF